This is a list of T cell receptor beta chains from one sample in a study of T cell repertoires in cytomegalovirus infection. TCRdb independently ran MiXCR on the reads; one entry per CDR3 protein. Altogether 200,000 to 300,000 distinct CDR3 sequences are present, more than 9% being singletons, with the ten largest covering 1.5% to 2%. Sequencing used PBMCs. The receptors come from a human donor in good health (CMV status not recorded). Some clones in this sample may be carry-over from other donors' samples. The CDR3 runs from the conserved cysteine through the conserved F or W. Each record gives: CDR3 protein, CDR3 DNA, J gene, CDR3 length, V gene, D gene, clone size. D genes are given only for firm matches. Clone size is given for some rows only: seen once, a few or many times, or a class if the clone is expanded.

CDR3: CASSLVGSAETQYF
DNA: TGTGCCAGCAGCTTAGTCGGGTCAGCAGAGACCCAGTACTTC
J: TRBJ2-5
length: 14
V: TRBV7-2
D: .
size: many

CDR3: CASSLLKGQGHEQYF
DNA: TGCGCCAGCAGCCTCCTAAAGGGACAGGGCCACGAGCAGTACTTC
J: TRBJ2-7
length: 15
V: TRBV5-1
D: TRBD1
size: .

CDR3: CASSRGLAGGYPQETQYF
DNA: TGTGCCAGCAGCCGAGGACTAGCGGGGGGCTATCCCCAAGAGACCCAGTACTTC
J: TRBJ2-5
length: 18
V: TRBV7-2
D: TRBD2
size: many

CDR3: CASSSRQGWDEQFF
DNA: TGTGCCAGCAGCTCTCGACAGGGCTGGGATGAGCAGTTCTTC
J: TRBJ2-1
length: 14
V: TRBV7-2
D: TRBD1
size: many

CDR3: CSARTGIETQYF
DNA: TGCAGTGCCCGGACAGGAATTGAGACCCAGTACTTC
J: TRBJ2-5
length: 12
V: TRBV20-1
D: TRBD1
size: many

CDR3: CASSPPWGAGANVLTF
DNA: TGTGCCAGCAGCCCCCCTTGGGGGGCTGGGGCCAACGTCCTGACTTTC
J: TRBJ2-6
length: 16
V: TRBV7-2
D: .
size: many

CDR3: CASSQNEGDTQYF
DNA: TGTGCCAGCAGCCAAAACGAGGGGGATACGCAGTATTTT
J: TRBJ2-3
length: 13
V: TRBV3-1
D: .
size: .

CDR3: CASSFPSYEQYF
DNA: TGTGCCAGCAGTTTTCCATCCTACGAGCAGTACTTC
J: TRBJ2-7
length: 12
V: TRBV6-2/TRBV6-3
D: .
size: many

CDR3: CASSLGGAARFRGYTF
DNA: TGTGCCAGCAGCTTAGGGGGCGCCGCCCGGTTTCGGGGCTACACCTTC
J: TRBJ1-2
length: 16
V: TRBV7-2
D: .
size: many

CDR3: CSASIVAGGDTQYF
DNA: TGCAGTGCTAGCATAGTAGCGGGGGGAGATACGCAGTATTTT
J: TRBJ2-3
length: 14
V: TRBV20-1
D: TRBD2
size: many

CDR3: CASSLGGGTGNTIYF
DNA: TGTGCCAGCAGCTTAGGAGGGGGAACTGGAAACACCATATATTTT
J: TRBJ1-3
length: 15
V: TRBV7-2
D: .
size: many

CDR3: CASSPGTSGRASEQFF
DNA: TGTGCCAGCAGCCCCGGGACTAGCGGGAGGGCGAGTGAGCAGTTCTTC
J: TRBJ2-1
length: 16
V: TRBV11-2
D: TRBD2
size: many